This T cell receptor (beta chain) was sequenced in a study of PD-L1 blockade in urothelial cancer. On the study more broadly: Treatment start was followed by blood analysis at 3 weeks (second dose) and again at 6 weeks.

Method: immunoSEQ multiplex PCR; TCRdb's copy keeps in-frame clones and lacks some. The table includes tens of thousands of clones, approximately 80% detected once. Time point meaning: pretreatment peripheral blood. The V gene's germline CDR1 is MNHNY and CDR2 SVGAGI (reference sequence). This CDR3 comprises 14 residues. The ends lost 2 bases at V and 8 bases at J; junction bases unmatched: 8. The sequenced sample was PBMCs, obtained around atezolizumab (anti-PD-L1) treatment. This TCR was sampled from a man in his 70s with urothelial cancer. V usage is TRBV6-6 and J usage is TRBJ1-2; 7 bases match TRBD1. The CDR3 sequence: CASSYADRVGGYTF. The CDR3 DNA reads TGTGCCAGCAGTTACGCCGACAGGGTAGGCGGCTACACCTTC.